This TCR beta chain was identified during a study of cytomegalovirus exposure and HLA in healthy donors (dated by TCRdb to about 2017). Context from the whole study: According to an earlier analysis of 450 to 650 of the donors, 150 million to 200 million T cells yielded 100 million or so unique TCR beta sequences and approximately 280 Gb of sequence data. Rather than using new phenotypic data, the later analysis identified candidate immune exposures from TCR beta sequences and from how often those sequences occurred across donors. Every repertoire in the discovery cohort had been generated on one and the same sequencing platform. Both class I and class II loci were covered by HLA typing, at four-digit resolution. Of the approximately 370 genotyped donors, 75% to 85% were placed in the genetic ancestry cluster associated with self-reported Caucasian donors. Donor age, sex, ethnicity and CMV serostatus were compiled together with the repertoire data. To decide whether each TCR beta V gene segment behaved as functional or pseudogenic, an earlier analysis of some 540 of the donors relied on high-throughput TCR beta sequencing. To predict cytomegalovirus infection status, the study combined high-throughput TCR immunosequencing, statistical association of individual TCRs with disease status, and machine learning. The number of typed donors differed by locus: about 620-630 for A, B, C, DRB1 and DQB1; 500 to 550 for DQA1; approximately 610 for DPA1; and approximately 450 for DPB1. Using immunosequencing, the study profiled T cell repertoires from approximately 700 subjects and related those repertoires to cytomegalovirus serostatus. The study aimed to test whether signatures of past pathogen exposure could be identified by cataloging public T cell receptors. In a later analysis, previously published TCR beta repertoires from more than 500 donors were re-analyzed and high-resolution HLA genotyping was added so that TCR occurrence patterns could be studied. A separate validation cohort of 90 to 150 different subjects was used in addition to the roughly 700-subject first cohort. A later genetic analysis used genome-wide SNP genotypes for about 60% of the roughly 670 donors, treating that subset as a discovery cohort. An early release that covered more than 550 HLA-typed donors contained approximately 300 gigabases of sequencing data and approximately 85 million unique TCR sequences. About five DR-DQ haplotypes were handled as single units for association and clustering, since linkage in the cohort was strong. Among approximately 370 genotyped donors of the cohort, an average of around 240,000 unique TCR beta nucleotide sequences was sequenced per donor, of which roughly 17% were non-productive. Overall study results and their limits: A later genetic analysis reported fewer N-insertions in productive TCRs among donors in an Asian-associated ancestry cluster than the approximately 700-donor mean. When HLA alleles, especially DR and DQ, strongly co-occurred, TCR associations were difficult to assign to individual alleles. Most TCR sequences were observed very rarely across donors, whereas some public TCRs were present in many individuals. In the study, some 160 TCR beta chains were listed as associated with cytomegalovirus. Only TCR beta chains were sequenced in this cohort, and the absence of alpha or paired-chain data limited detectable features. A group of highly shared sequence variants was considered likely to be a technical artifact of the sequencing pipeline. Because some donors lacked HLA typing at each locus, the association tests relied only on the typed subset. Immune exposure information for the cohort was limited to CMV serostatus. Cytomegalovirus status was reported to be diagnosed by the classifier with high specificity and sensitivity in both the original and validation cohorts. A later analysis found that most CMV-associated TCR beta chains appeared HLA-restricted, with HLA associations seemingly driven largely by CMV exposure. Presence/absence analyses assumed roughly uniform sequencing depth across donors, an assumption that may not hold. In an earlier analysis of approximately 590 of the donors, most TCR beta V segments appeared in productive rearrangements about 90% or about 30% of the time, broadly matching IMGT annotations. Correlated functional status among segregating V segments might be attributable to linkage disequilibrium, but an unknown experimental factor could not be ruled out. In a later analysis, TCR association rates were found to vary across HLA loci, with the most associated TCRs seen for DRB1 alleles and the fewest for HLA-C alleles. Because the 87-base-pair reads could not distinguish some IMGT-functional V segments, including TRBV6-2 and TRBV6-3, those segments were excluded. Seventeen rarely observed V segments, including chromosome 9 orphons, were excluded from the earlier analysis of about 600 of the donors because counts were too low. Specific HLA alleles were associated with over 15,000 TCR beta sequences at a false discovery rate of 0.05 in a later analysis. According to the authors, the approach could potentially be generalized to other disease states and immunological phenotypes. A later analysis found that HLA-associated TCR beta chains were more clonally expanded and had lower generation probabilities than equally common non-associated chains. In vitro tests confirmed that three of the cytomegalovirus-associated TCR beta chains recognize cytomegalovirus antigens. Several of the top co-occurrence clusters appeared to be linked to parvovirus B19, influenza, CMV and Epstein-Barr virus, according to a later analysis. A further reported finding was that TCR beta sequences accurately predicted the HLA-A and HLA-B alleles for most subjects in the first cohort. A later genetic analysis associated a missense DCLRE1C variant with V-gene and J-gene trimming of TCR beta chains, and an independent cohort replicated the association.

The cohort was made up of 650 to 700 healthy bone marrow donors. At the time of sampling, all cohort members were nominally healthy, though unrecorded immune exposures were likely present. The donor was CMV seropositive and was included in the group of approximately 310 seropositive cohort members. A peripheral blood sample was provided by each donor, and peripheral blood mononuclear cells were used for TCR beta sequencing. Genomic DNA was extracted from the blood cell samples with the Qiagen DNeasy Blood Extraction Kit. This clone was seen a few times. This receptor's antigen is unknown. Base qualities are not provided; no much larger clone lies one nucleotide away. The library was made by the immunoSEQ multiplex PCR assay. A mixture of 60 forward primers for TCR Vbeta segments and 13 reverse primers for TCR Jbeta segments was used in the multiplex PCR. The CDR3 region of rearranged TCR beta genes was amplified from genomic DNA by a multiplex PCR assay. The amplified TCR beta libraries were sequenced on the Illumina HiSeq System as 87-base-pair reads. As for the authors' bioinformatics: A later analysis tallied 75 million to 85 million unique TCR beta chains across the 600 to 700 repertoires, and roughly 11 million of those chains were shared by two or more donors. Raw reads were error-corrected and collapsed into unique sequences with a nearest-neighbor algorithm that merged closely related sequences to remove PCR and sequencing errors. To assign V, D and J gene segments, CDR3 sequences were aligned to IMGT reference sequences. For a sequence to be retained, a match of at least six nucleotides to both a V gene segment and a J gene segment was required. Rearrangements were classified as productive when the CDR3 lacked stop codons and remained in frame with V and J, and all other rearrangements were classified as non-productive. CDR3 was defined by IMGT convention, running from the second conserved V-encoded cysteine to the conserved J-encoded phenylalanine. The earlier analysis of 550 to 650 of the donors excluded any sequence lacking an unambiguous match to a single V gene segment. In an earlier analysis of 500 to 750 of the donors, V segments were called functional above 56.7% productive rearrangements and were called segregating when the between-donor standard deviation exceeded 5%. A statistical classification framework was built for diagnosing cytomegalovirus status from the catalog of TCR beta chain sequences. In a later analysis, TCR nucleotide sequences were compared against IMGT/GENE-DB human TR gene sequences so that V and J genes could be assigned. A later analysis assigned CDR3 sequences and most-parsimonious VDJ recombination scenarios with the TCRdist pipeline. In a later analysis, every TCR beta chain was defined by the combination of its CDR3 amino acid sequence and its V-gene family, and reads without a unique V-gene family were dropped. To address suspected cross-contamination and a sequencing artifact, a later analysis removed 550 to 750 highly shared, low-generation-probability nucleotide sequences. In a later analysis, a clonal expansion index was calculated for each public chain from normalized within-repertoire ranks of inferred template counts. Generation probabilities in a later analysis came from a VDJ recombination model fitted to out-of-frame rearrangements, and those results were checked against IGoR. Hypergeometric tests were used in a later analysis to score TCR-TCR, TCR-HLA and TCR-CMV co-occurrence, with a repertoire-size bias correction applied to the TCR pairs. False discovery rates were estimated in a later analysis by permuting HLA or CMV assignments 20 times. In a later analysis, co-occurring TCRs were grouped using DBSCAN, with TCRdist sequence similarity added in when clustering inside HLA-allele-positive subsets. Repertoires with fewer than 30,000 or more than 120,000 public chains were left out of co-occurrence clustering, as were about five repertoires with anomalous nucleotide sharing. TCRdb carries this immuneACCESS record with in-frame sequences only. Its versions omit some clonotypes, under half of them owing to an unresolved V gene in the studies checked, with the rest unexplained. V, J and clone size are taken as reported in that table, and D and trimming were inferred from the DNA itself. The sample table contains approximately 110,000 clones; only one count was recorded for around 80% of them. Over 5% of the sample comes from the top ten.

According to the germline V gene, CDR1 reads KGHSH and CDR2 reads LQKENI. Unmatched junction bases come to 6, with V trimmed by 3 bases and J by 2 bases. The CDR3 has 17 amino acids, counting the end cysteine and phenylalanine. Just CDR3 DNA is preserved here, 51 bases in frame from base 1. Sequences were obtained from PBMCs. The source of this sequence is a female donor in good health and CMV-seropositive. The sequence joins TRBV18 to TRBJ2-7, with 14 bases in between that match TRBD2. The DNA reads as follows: TGTGCCAGCTCACCGGGACTAGCGGGAGCGGTGGCCTACGAGCAGTACTTC. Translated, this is CASSPGLAGAVAYEQYF.